This TCR beta chain stems from a study of blood T cell repertoires in COVID-19. Authors' methods: Nucleated cell counts were estimated from reference gene primer amplification. Data came from immunoSEQ multiplex PCR; TCRdb stores just in-frame clones and leaves some out. That table gives V, J and clone size, and the DNA gave D and trimming. The table shows roughly 220,000 clones, with roughly 86% occurring only once. This CDR3 contains 13 residues. Trimming pared 6 bases from V and 1 base from J, leaving 9 bases between. CDR1 is LNHDA, CDR2 SQIVND, per germline (reference sequence). Enrolment of Seattle patients took place during active infection, and they were followed longitudinally.

The rearrangement uses TRBV19 and TRBJ1-1, with D possibly TRBD1 on 5 matching bases. Sequences were obtained from peripheral blood. The sequence was obtained from a woman in her fifties or sixties with COVID-19, enrolled during active disease. CDR3 in DNA: TGTGCCAGTAGCGGACATTCGAACACTGAAGCTTTCTTT. Its translation is CASSGHSNTEAFF.